One and the same sample provided the 29 T cell receptor beta chains below, sequenced in a study of blood T cell repertoires in COVID-19. The repertoire was sequenced with immunoSEQ multiplex PCR; TCRdb's copy has only in-frame clones and lacks some. The sample lists about 80,000 clones; more than 70% were seen once. Source material: peripheral blood. Every receptor here comes from a man aged 80 or over with active or convalescent COVID-19.

V is TRBV4-3 and J is TRBJ1-6, with unresolved D. The CDR3 runs to 15 residues. Germline V gene lookup returns CDR1 LGHNA and CDR2 YSLEER. V lost 4 bases and J 5 bases, leaving 12 bases between the germline ends. The CDR3: CASSRLGGNNSPLHF. CDR3 nucleotides: TGCGCCAGCAGCCGGCTTGGAGGAAATAATTCACCCCTCCACTTT.

The gene calls are TRBV6-2 or TRBV6-3 and TRBJ2-7; a possible D gene is TRBD1 (6 bases). This CDR3 comprises 17 residues. Trimming stripped 4 bases from V and 3 bases from J, with 22 bases between. CDR1 and CDR2 from the germline V gene are MNHEY and SVGEGT. CDR3: CASSFSITRQVNYEQYF. CDR3 DNA: TGTGCCAGCAGTTTTTCGATCACCAGACAGGTCAACTACGAGCAGTACTTC.

The gene calls are TRBV9 and TRBJ2-3, with 7 bases identical to TRBD1. Germline CDR1 SGDLS, CDR2 YYNGEE. With 3 bases clipped from V and 3 bases from J, the junction kept 13 bases outside the gene matches. The CDR3 consists of 17 residues. The CDR3 DNA follows: TGTGCCAGCAGCGCGATCAGGGTAGGGGGCTGGACAGATACGCAGTATTTT. Amino acid sequence: CASSAIRVGGWTDTQYF.

The chain employs TRBV18 and TRBJ2-7; 11 bases align to TRBD1. CDR1 and CDR2 from the germline V gene are KGHSH and LQKENI. This CDR3 comprises 15 residues. The trim removed 5 bases at V and 6 bases at J, leaving 9 bases unmatched. The CDR3 spells CASSSGQGAPFEQYF. CDR3 in DNA: TGTGCCAGCTCATCAGGACAGGGGGCCCCCTTCGAGCAGTACTTC.

The CDR3 nucleotides read TGTGCCAGCACCCCAGGGGATATGAACACTGAAGCTTTCTTT. The encoded protein is CASTPGDMNTEAFF. The chain has TRBV2 and TRBJ1-1; a possible D gene is TRBD1 (6 bases). V was clipped by 7 bases and J by 0 bases, with 12 bases between them. CDR3 length: 14 amino acids. Germline CDR1 and CDR2: SNHLY and FYNNEI.

The V call is TRBV19, the J call TRBJ1-3; unclear D gene. Germline lookup yields CDR1 LNHDA and CDR2 SQIVND (reference sequence). V lost 3 bases to trimming and J lost 0 bases, with 12 bases between them. The length of the CDR3 is 16 residues. CDR3 amino acids: CASSIWTYRSGNTIYF. The CDR3 coding sequence is TGTGCCAGTAGTATTTGGACTTACCGCTCTGGAAACACCATATATTTT.

This chain connects TRBV5-1 to TRBJ2-7; weak D call: TRBD2 (6 bases). Trimming removed 0 bases from V and 5 bases from J, with 21 bases in between. The germline gives CDR1 SGHRS, CDR2 YFSETQ. The CDR3 length is 17 residues. The CDR3 nucleotides are TGCGCCAGCAGCTTGGGCCCAATCCGGCAGGGAGGAAACGAGCAGTACTTC. Its protein is CASSLGPIRQGGNEQYF.

The gene calls are TRBV20-1 and TRBJ2-1; a weak D match, TRBD2 (7 bases). CDR3 length equals 16 residues. CDR1 and CDR2 from the germline V gene are DFQATT and SNEGSKA (reference sequence). The ends were cut back, 3 bases at V and 2 bases at J, with 17 bases in the middle. CDR3 nucleotides: TGCAGTGCTAGTTCCCGAGGGCGGGGGCCCTACAATGAGCAGTTCTTC. Translation gives CSASSRGRGPYNEQFF.

This clone was recorded only once. The chain is built from TRBV19 and TRBJ2-6, with 7 bases aligning to TRBD2. Germline assignment: CDR1 LNHDA and CDR2 SQIVND (reference sequence). V lost 6 bases to trimming and J lost 0 bases; unmatched junction nucleotides: 11. The length of the CDR3 is 18 residues. The CDR3 DNA follows: TGTGCCAGTAGACGGGGGGATACATTAAGCTCTGGGGCCAACGTCCTGACTTTC. It yields the protein CASRRGDTLSSGANVLTF.

CDR3 coding DNA: TGCGCCAGCAGCTTCCGAGGACAGGGGACAAGCTCTGGAAACACCATATATTTT. Its translation: CASSFRGQGTSSGNTIYF. V is TRBV5-1 and J is TRBJ1-3, with 9 nucleotides matching TRBD1. The CDR3 has 18 amino acids. Germline V gives CDR1 SGHRS, CDR2 YFSETQ. V gave up 2 bases and J gave up 0 bases; unmatched junction bases: 9.

In this sample, this clone turned up once. This chain uses TRBV7-2 with TRBJ2-1, with TRBD2 identical over 11 bases. CDR1 and CDR2 from the germline V gene are SGHTA and FQGNSA. The CDR3 sequence is 17 residues long. Unmatched junction bases numbered 16, after V lost 5 bases and J lost 10 bases. For the CDR3, the DNA is TGTGCCAGCAGCCGCCAAGGTAGCGGGAGGGGCTTGGGGGAGCAGTTCTTC. Translation: CASSRQGSGRGLGEQFF. The full variable domain, rest sourced from reference TRBV7-2 and TRBJ2-1, is GAGVSQSPSNKVTEKGKDVELRCDPISGHTALYWYRQSLGQGLEFLIYFQGNSAPDKSGLPSDRFSAERTGGSVSTLTIQRTQQEDSAVYLCASSRQGSGRGLGEQFFGPGTRLTVL.

This chain uses TRBV5-8 with TRBJ1-5; D is unresolved. Trimming stripped 4 bases from V and 2 bases from J, with 7 bases between. The length of the CDR3 is 13 residues. From germline, CDR1 is SGHTS and CDR2 YDEGEE. CDR3 residues: CASSRRGNQPQHF. The CDR3 nucleotides are TGTGCCAGCAGCCGGCGGGGCAATCAGCCCCAGCATTTT.

V gene TRBV6-1 combines with J gene TRBJ1-5; no clear D gene. This CDR3 region has 13 residues. Trimming shortened V by 5 bases and J by 5 bases, and 10 bases separated the two germline ends. Germline V gene lookup returns CDR1 MNHNS and CDR2 SASEGT. CDR3 sequence: CASSYLPHQPQHF. As DNA, the CDR3 is TGTGCCAGCAGTTATCTCCCCCATCAGCCCCAGCATTTT.

The chain employs TRBV20-1 and TRBJ1-2; D is undetermined. The germline gives CDR1 DFQATT, CDR2 SNEGSKA (reference sequence). V gave up 3 bases and J gave up 8 bases, with 10 bases separating them. This CDR3 comprises 11 residues. The CDR3 sequence is CSASEGGGYTF. As DNA, the CDR3 is TGCAGTGCTAGCGAGGGAGGGGGCTACACCTTC.

CDR3 sequence reads: CARGGLGYGYTF. The CDR3 bases are TGTGCCCGAGGGGGATTGGGCTATGGCTACACCTTC. V and J are TRBV2 and TRBJ1-2; D possibly corresponds to TRBD1 (6 bases). Germline-derived CDR1 and CDR2 are SNHLY and FYNNEI. V was clipped by 11 bases and J by 4 bases, with 14 bases between them. The CDR3 runs 12 residues.

The chain is built from TRBV28 and TRBJ1-2; a weak D match, TRBD1 (6 bases). Germline lookup yields CDR1 MDHEN and CDR2 SYDVKM. V lost 2 bases and J lost 7, with 29 bases in between. The CDR3 has 19 residues. CDR3 region: CASSLGGRGKVGVAGGYTF. DNA for the CDR3: TGTGCCAGCAGTTTAGGGGGCCGGGGAAAAGTCGGCGTAGCGGGTGGCTACACCTTC.

V gene TRBV11-2 combines with J gene TRBJ1-2; TRBD1 is a possible D gene (5 bases). Germline V gene lookup returns CDR1 SGHAT and CDR2 FQNNGV. Between the trimmed V and J ends, which lost 5 bases and 4 bases, there was a span of 8 bases. The CDR3 has 12 amino acids. The CDR3 loop is CASSRQSYGYTF. The CDR3, as DNA: TGTGCCAGCAGCCGACAGAGCTATGGCTACACCTTC.

This chain connects TRBV6-6 to TRBJ1-2; the D is unclear. Germline loops: CDR1 MNHNY, CDR2 SVGAGI (reference sequence). The CDR3 runs 13 residues. Between the trimmed V and J ends, which lost 0 bases and 1 base, there was a span of 3 bases. The CDR3 coding sequence is TGTGCCAGCAGTTACTCGTATAACTATGGCTACACCTTC. The encoded protein is CASSYSYNYGYTF.

The V call is TRBV14, the J call TRBJ2-3, with 12 bases aligning to TRBD2. Germline V gene sequence: CDR1 SGHDN, CDR2 FVKESK. The CDR3 totals 17 residues. J was trimmed by 4 bases and V by 2 bases; bases with no gene match: 7. CDR3 protein: CASSQRLAGGRADTQYF. CDR3 in DNA: TGTGCCAGCAGCCAACGGCTAGCGGGAGGGCGCGCAGATACGCAGTATTTT. The full variable domain, rest sourced from reference TRBV14 and TRBJ2-3, is EAGVTQFPSHSVIEKGQTVTLRCDPISGHDNLYWYRRVMGKEIKFLLHFVKESKQDESGMPNNRFLAERTGGTYSTLKVQPAELEDSGVYFCASSQRLAGGRADTQYFGPGTRLTVL.

V and J are TRBV19 and TRBJ2-5; weak D call: TRBD2 (6 bases). The V and J ends lost 4 bases and 5 bases respectively, with 17 bases between them. The CDR3 runs to 15 residues. CDR1 is LNHDA, CDR2 SQIVND, per germline (reference sequence). CDR3 sequence reads: CASSNRDSQGETQYF. CDR3 DNA: TGTGCCAGTAGTAATCGGGACTCACAAGGGGAGACCCAGTACTTC.

This clone occurred a few times. The V and J genes are TRBV7-9 and TRBJ2-7, with 8 bases lining up with TRBD1. The CDR3 runs to 13 residues. The trim removed 3 bases at V and 7 bases at J, leaving 5 bases unmatched. CDR1 is SEHNR, CDR2 FQNEAQ, per germline (reference sequence). The CDR3 DNA is TGTGCCAGCAGCTTCGGACAGGGCCGAGAGCAGTACTTC. Its protein is CASSFGQGREQYF. Drawing the rest from reference TRBV7-9 and TRBJ2-7, the complete variable domain is DTGVSQNPRHKITKRGQNVTFRCDPISEHNRLYWYRQTLGQGPEFLTYFQNEAQLEKSRLLSDRFSAERPKGSFSTLEIQRTEQGDSAMYLCASSFGQGREQYFGPGTRLTVT.

The table lists this clone with a few counts. The rearrangement links TRBV25-1 to TRBJ1-3; D is unresolved. Germline V gene lookup returns CDR1 MGHDK and CDR2 SYGVNS. This CDR3 is 12 amino acids long. Trimming shortened V by 3 bases and J by 4 bases, and 4 bases separated the two germline ends. The CDR3 loop is CASSDLGNTIYF. The CDR3, as DNA: TGTGCCAGCAGTGACCTCGGAAACACCATATATTTT.

This clone was observed a few times. The V call is TRBV5-1, the J call TRBJ1-3, with 7 bases matching TRBD1. The CDR3 has 16 amino acids. Trimming took 0 bases from V and 3 from J; bases not matched to a gene: 6. Germline CDR1 and CDR2: SGHRS and YFSETQ. The CDR3 sequence: CASSLEVRGSGNTIYF. The CDR3 DNA sequence: TGCGCCAGCAGCTTGGAAGTCAGGGGGAGTGGAAACACCATATATTTT.

This chain joins TRBV27 and TRBJ1-1; D not resolved. CDR3 size: 13 residues. Per the germline V gene, CDR1 is MNHEY and CDR2 is SMNVEV (reference sequence). V was clipped by 6 bases and J by 0 bases, with 8 bases between them. The CDR3 protein is CASSLSMNTEAFF. CDR3 bases: TGTGCCAGCAGCCTTTCTATGAACACTGAAGCTTTCTTT.

By proportion, this clone is medium-sized. This rearrangement joins TRBV27 to TRBJ2-7; the match to TRBD2 covers 7 bases. The CDR3 loop spans 16 amino acids. The ends lost 1 base at V and 6 bases at J; junction bases unmatched: 12. CDR1 and CDR2 from the germline V gene are MNHEY and SMNVEV (reference sequence). For the CDR3, the DNA is TGTGCCAGCAGTTTATTTGGGGCGGGAGCGACGATCGAGCAGTACTTC. Amino acids: CASSLFGAGATIEQYF.

This chain connects TRBV5-8 to TRBJ1-4; no clear D gene. V was cut by 0 bases and J by 5 bases, with 11 bases left in between. The germline V gene has CDR1 SGHTS and CDR2 YDEGEE. The CDR3 runs 15 residues. In nucleotides, the CDR3 is TGTGCCAGCAGCTTGGGTTTAGGAGGGAATGAAAAACTGTTTTTT. This translates into CASSLGLGGNEKLFF. The whole variable domain, remainder taken from reference TRBV5-8 and TRBJ1-4, is EAGVTQSPTHLIKTRGQQATLRCSPISGHTSVYWYQQALGLGLQFLLWYDEGEERNRGNFPPRFSGRQFPNYSSELNVNALELEDSALYLCASSLGLGGNEKLFFGSGTQLSVL.

This chain joins TRBV7-2 and TRBJ2-7; weak D call: TRBD1 (6 bases). Trimming cost V 0 bases and J 3 bases, with 15 bases left between them. Germline CDR1 SGHTA, CDR2 FQGNSA. The CDR3 length is 16 residues. Written as DNA, the CDR3 is TGTGCCAGCAGCTTAGCTGGGGGCGCTCTCTTCTACGAGCAGTACTTC. Residues: CASSLAGGALFYEQYF.

The V and J genes are TRBV2 and TRBJ2-7; 10 nucleotides align to TRBD2. The CDR3 contains 14 residues. The junction had 3 bases not matched to a gene; V was cut back by 2 bases and J by 5 bases. Germline values: CDR1 SNHLY, CDR2 FYNNEI. The CDR3 nucleotides are TGTGCCAGCAGTGAACTAGCGGGGGAACACGAGCAGTACTTC. Its protein product is CASSELAGEHEQYF. Full variable domain (missing parts from reference TRBV2 and TRBJ2-7): EPEVTQTPSHQVTQMGQEVILRCVPISNHLYFYWYRQILGQKVEFLVSFYNNEISEKSEIFDDQFSVERPDGSNFTLKIRSTKLEDSAMYFCASSELAGEHEQYFGPGTRLTVT.

The genes are TRBV28 and TRBJ2-5; no clear D. V was pared by 7 bases and J by 3 bases, with 12 bases between. The germline gives CDR1 MDHEN, CDR2 SYDVKM. The length of the CDR3 is 13 residues. The CDR3 spells CASKGYSKETQYF. CDR3 bases: TGTGCCAGCAAAGGTTACAGTAAAGAGACCCAGTACTTC.